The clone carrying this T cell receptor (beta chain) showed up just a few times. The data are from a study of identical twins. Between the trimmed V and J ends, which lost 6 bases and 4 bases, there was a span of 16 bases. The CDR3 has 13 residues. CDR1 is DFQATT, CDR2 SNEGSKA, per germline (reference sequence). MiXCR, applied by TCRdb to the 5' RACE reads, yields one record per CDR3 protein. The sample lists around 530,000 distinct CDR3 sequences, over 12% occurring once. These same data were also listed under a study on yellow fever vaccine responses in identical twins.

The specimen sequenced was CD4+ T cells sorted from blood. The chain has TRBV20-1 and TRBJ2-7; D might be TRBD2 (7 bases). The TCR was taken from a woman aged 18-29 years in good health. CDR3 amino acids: CSASGEGGYEQYV. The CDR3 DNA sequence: TGCAGTGCCTCAGGGGAGGGGGGGTACGAGCAGTACGTC.